The 28 T cell receptor beta chains below all came from one sample that was sequenced in a study of T cell changes during pregnancy in multiple sclerosis. Some clones are missing from TCRdb's copy, which holds only in-frame ones; the method was immunoSEQ multiplex PCR. The sample shows fewer than 40,000 clones, 85% to 90% of them seen only once. The source material was CD8+ T cells from peripheral blood mononuclear cells, sampled after pregnancy. These receptors originate from a female donor with multiple sclerosis, enrolled in a pregnancy study.

V and J are TRBV27 and TRBJ1-4; TRBD1 is a possible D gene (6 bases). The CDR3 extends over 15 amino acids. The V gene's germline CDR1 is MNHEY and CDR2 SMNVEV (reference sequence). V was cut by 5 bases and J by 8 bases, with 18 bases left in between. The CDR3 here is CASSQPGGGAEKLFF. The CDR3 nucleotides read TGTGCCAGCAGTCAACCGGGCGGGGGCGCCGAAAAACTGTTTTTT.

This clone was detected only a few times. The V gene is TRBV13, the J gene TRBJ1-6; D gene uncertain. Trimming shortened V by 3 bases and J by 15 bases, and 12 bases separated the two germline ends. The CDR3 extends over 12 amino acids. Germline V gene data show CDR1 as PRHDT and CDR2 as FYEKMQ (reference sequence). CDR3: CASSFAGEVLHF. CDR3 bases: TGTGCCAGCAGCTTCGCAGGTGAAGTCCTCCACTTT.

The chain is built from TRBV5-4 and TRBJ2-5, with D possibly TRBD2 on 6 matching bases. V was shortened by 5 bases and J by 4 bases, with 12 bases between the two germline ends. The CDR3 covers 13 residues. CDR1 is SGHNT, CDR2 YYREEE, per germline (reference sequence). The CDR3 reads CASRRGESETQYF. The CDR3 nucleotides are TGTGCCAGCAGGCGGGGTGAGTCAGAGACCCAGTACTTC.

This chain joins TRBV19 and TRBJ2-1; TRBD1 might be the D (6 bases). This CDR3 comprises 12 residues. The V gene lost 6 bases and the J gene lost 4 bases, with 7 bases spanning the gap. Looked up from germline, CDR1 is LNHDA and CDR2 is SQIVND (reference sequence). CDR3 sequence (DNA): TGTGCCAGTAGGACAGGTTACAATGAGCAGTTCTTC. It is translated as CASRTGYNEQFF.

This clone was found once. The V and J genes are TRBV2 and TRBJ2-7; TRBD1 matches at 8 bases. The CDR3 sequence is 11 residues long. J gave up 5 bases and V 10 bases, and 4 bases lay outside the gene matches. Germline loops: CDR1 SNHLY, CDR2 FYNNEI. The CDR3 is CAIDRGDEQYF. DNA for the CDR3: TGTGCCATTGACAGGGGAGACGAGCAGTACTTC.

J is TRBJ1-1 and V is TRBV2; tentatively, D is TRBD1 (5 bases). The CDR3 length is 14 residues. In germline, CDR1 is SNHLY, CDR2 FYNNEI. Between the trimmed V and J ends, which lost 7 bases and 4 bases, there was a span of 16 bases. The CDR3 is CASIGLGVGTEAFF. DNA for the CDR3: TGTGCCAGCATTGGTCTAGGGGTTGGCACTGAAGCTTTCTTT. Supplemented by reference TRBV2 and TRBJ1-1, the full variable domain reads EPEVTQTPSHQVTQMGQEVILRCVPISNHLYFYWYRQILGQKVEFLVSFYNNEISEKSEIFDDQFSVERPDGSNFTLKIRSTKLEDSAMYFCASIGLGVGTEAFFGQGTRLTVV.

The chain joins TRBV7-6 to TRBJ2-1; weak D call: TRBD1 (5 bases). The CDR3 totals 11 residues. Looked up from germline, CDR1 is SGHVS and CDR2 is FNYEAQ. Trimming removed 3 bases at V and 10 bases at J, with 7 bases between. Here the CDR3 reads CASSFGAEQFF. CDR3 DNA: TGTGCCAGCAGCTTTGGGGCGGAGCAGTTCTTC.

The DNA of the CDR3 is TGTGCCATCGCTACAGGAGCCTACGAGCAGTACTTC. Amino acids: CAIATGAYEQYF. The chain has TRBV7-2 and TRBJ2-7; TRBD1 might be the D (5 bases). The CDR3 contains 12 residues. V lost 10 bases to trimming and J lost 2 bases, with 12 bases between them. Germline values: CDR1 SGHTA, CDR2 FQGNSA.

This rearrangement joins TRBV27 to TRBJ2-7; D gene unclear. Germline V gene data show CDR1 as MNHEY and CDR2 as SMNVEV (reference sequence). The CDR3 runs to 15 residues. V shed 6 bases and J shed 0 bases, with 15 bases lying between them. The CDR3 bases are TGTGCCAGCAGCCCCGGGTCAGCCCTCTCCTACGAGCAGTACTTC. This sequence encodes CASSPGSALSYEQYF.

Here the CDR3 DNA reads TGTGCCAGCAGCACTGGGACAGGCCAGCTCTACGAGCAGTACTTC. It encodes CASSTGTGQLYEQYF. This chain uses TRBV7-9 with TRBJ2-7, with 8 positions matching TRBD1. Germline V gives CDR1 SEHNR, CDR2 FQNEAQ (reference sequence). The CDR3 runs to 15 residues. V shed 5 bases and J 3 bases; nucleotides not matched to a gene: 9.

This chain joins TRBV13 and TRBJ2-7; 10 bases agree with TRBD1. Germline V lookup: CDR1 PRHDT, CDR2 FYEKMQ (reference sequence). CDR3 length equals 15 residues. V lost 0 bases and J lost 3; bases outside the gene matches: 2. The CDR3 sequence is CASSLGDRGIYEQYF. The CDR3, as DNA: TGTGCCAGCAGCTTAGGGGACAGGGGGATCTACGAGCAGTACTTC.

This clone was counted a few times. V usage is TRBV6-5 and J usage is TRBJ1-6; no definite D call. This CDR3 is 14 amino acids long. The V gene lost 4 bases and the J gene lost 9 bases, with 13 bases spanning the gap. CDR1 is MNHEY and CDR2 is SVGAGI in the germline V gene. CDR3 sequence (DNA): TGTGCCAGCAGTTTCCCAGGTTTAGGTTCACCCCTCCACTTT. Amino acids: CASSFPGLGSPLHF.

The V call is TRBV18, the J call TRBJ2-7; D might be TRBD1 (5 bases). The CDR3 runs 14 residues. The ends were cut back, 3 bases at V and 3 bases at J, with 12 bases in the middle. The V gene's germline CDR1 is KGHSH and CDR2 LQKENI. The CDR3 nucleotides read TGTGCCAGCTCACCTTCGACAGATGACTACGAGCAGTACTTC. This sequence encodes CASSPSTDDYEQYF.

This clone was counted once. The rearrangement links TRBV12-5 to TRBJ1-1; 7 bases match TRBD1. J lost 5 bases, V lost 1 base, and 4 bases had no gene match. Germline V gene data show CDR1 as LGHNT and CDR2 as FRNRAP. The CDR3 runs 14 residues. The CDR3 region has the DNA TGTGCTAGTGGTTTGGGCACAGGGGCAACTGAAGCTTTCTTT. The encoded protein is CASGLGTGATEAFF. The variable domain in full, completed from reference TRBV12-5 and TRBJ1-1, reads DARVTQTPRHKVTEMGQEVTMRCQPILGHNTVFWYRQTMMQGLELLAYFRNRAPLDDSGMPKDRFSAEMPDATLATLKIQPSEPRDSAVYFCASGLGTGATEAFFGQGTRLTVV.

The chain recombines TRBV7-8 with TRBJ1-5; the D is unclear. Germline V gene data show CDR1 as SGHVS and CDR2 as FQNEAQ. This CDR3 has 15 amino acids. V was clipped by 0 bases and J by 7 bases, with 13 bases between them. The CDR3 DNA follows: TGTGCCAGCAGCTTAGCGGATAACTGGGCCCAGCCCCAGCATTTT. This sequence encodes CASSLADNWAQPQHF.

This rearrangement joins TRBV9 to TRBJ2-3, with 7 positions matching TRBD1. The CDR3 has 18 residues. Germline V gene lookup returns CDR1 SGDLS and CDR2 YYNGEE. V dropped 0 bases and J dropped 2; count of bases not matched to a gene: 12. The CDR3 DNA reads TGTGCCAGCAGCGTAGTGGGACAGAGTGGGGGCCCCACAGATACGCAGTATTTT. Translated: CASSVVGQSGGPTDTQYF.

J is TRBJ1-2 and V is TRBV19; weak D call: TRBD1 (6 bases). The V gene lost 7 bases and the J gene lost 6 bases, with 27 bases spanning the gap. This CDR3 has 17 residues. Germline V gene sequence: CDR1 LNHDA, CDR2 SQIVND (reference sequence). Written as DNA, the CDR3 is TGTGCCAGTATCGTGGGGGCCAGGGGCCACCAAAGAGATGGCTACACCTTC. It encodes CASIVGARGHQRDGYTF.

This sequence joins TRBV4-3 and TRBJ2-5; 13 nucleotides align to TRBD2. Losses at the gene ends were 0 bases for V and 7 bases for J; bases not matched to a gene: 5. The CDR3 consists of 16 residues. The germline V gene encodes CDR1 LGHNA and CDR2 YSLEER. CDR3 amino acids: CASSQDTSGGGGTQYF. The CDR3 region has the DNA TGCGCCAGCAGCCAAGATACTAGCGGGGGGGGAGGGACCCAGTACTTC.

This chain uses TRBV13 with TRBJ2-3; 12 bases are a match to TRBD2. CDR3 length: 16 residues. CDR1 and CDR2 from the germline V gene are PRHDT and FYEKMQ (reference sequence). V lost 4 bases to trimming and J lost 1 base; unmatched junction nucleotides: 3. In nucleotides, the CDR3 is TGTGCCAGCAGCTCACTAGCGGGGGGACGCACAGATACGCAGTATTTT. Translated, it gives CASSSLAGGRTDTQYF.

The rearrangement links TRBV7-3 to TRBJ2-3, with TRBD2 matching 12 bases. Germline V CDR1 and CDR2: SGHTA, FQGTGA. This CDR3 contains 17 residues. V lost 2 bases to trimming and J lost 6 bases; unmatched junction nucleotides: 9. DNA of the CDR3: TGTGCCAGCAGCTTACTGGCCCTAGCGGGGGGGTTCGATACGCAGTATTTT. It is translated as CASSLLALAGGFDTQYF.

This chain joins TRBV18 and TRBJ1-1; TRBD1 matches at 10 bases. CDR3 size: 15 residues. CDR1 KGHSH and CDR2 LQKENI come from the germline V gene. Trimming removed 5 bases from V and 5 bases from J; junction bases left unmatched: 8. The CDR3 here is CASSEGQGVRTEAFF. The CDR3 DNA reads TGTGCCAGCTCAGAAGGACAGGGGGTTCGAACTGAAGCTTTCTTT.

The chain uses TRBV9 and TRBJ1-2, with D maybe TRBD1 (6 bases). The CDR3 consists of 11 residues. From germline, CDR1 is SGDLS and CDR2 YYNGEE. DNA of the CDR3: TGTGCGTCAGGGGAGGGCTATGGCTACACCTTC. Residues: CASGEGYGYTF.

The CDR3 protein is CASKDSGAYEQYF. The CDR3 DNA reads TGTGCCAGTAAGGATAGCGGGGCTTACGAGCAGTACTTC. This chain uses TRBV19 with TRBJ2-7, with TRBD2 identical over 8 bases. V lost 7 bases and J lost 4; bases outside the gene matches: 6. The CDR3 is 13 residues long. Per germline, CDR1 LNHDA and CDR2 SQIVND (reference sequence).

The rearrangement uses TRBV4-1 and TRBJ2-3; D ambiguous. The V end was cut by 4 bases, the J end by 4 bases, with 12 bases between. The CDR3 is 14 amino acids. Germline CDR1 and CDR2: MGHRA and YSYEKL. The CDR3 sequence: CASSRQVAADTQYF. Written as DNA, the CDR3 is TGCGCCAGCAGCCGCCAAGTAGCAGCAGATACGCAGTATTTT.

The CDR3 region is CASSIPGLEAYEQYF. The CDR3, as DNA: TGTGCCAGTAGTATTCCGGGACTAGAGGCTTACGAGCAGTACTTC. The V call is TRBV19, the J call TRBJ2-7; 8 nucleotides match TRBD2. The V gene's germline CDR1 is LNHDA and CDR2 SQIVND (reference sequence). The CDR3 has 15 amino acids. V lost 3 bases and J lost 4; bases outside the gene matches: 8.

This clone was recorded a few times. The rearrangement joins TRBV4-1 to TRBJ2-5; D may be TRBD1 (5 bases). V lost 2 bases and J lost 2, with 12 bases in between. This CDR3 spans 15 amino acids. Germline lookup yields CDR1 MGHRA and CDR2 YSYEKL. The DNA of the CDR3 is TGCGCCAGCAGCCAACCATCGACAGAACAAGAGACCCAGTACTTC. This translates into CASSQPSTEQETQYF.

This chain joins TRBV7-9 and TRBJ1-2; TRBD1 agrees at 9 bases. Germline assignment: CDR1 SEHNR and CDR2 FQNEAQ (reference sequence). The CDR3 extends over 13 amino acids. V trimming: 8 bases; J trimming: 4 bases; junction bases outside the gene matches: 5. The CDR3 loop is CASGPTGGYGYTF. In DNA, the CDR3 is TGTGCCAGCGGCCCGACAGGGGGCTATGGCTACACCTTC.

The V gene is TRBV6-5, the J gene TRBJ1-2; 7 bases are shared with TRBD1. The V gene end was trimmed by 0 bases and the J gene end by 4 bases; junction bases not matched to a gene: 8. CDR3 length: 16 residues. Germline V CDR1 and CDR2: MNHEY, SVGAGI. The CDR3 DNA reads as TGTGCCAGCAGTTACTCGCGAACAGGGGATCCCTATGGCTACACCTTC. Its translation: CASSYSRTGDPYGYTF.